A single sample gave rise to the 24 T cell receptor beta chains below, sequenced in a study of cytomegalovirus exposure and HLA in healthy donors. The PCR made use of 60 Vbeta and 13 Jbeta primers. This table comes from immunoSEQ multiplex PCR, and its TCRdb copy is limited to in-frame clones, with some not included. The top ten hold 2.5% to 4% of the sample, which has roughly 62,000 clones, 60% to 85% seen once. The sample comprised PBMCs. The receptors were sampled from a woman aged 40 to 50 in good health and CMV-seropositive.

CDR3 in amino acids: CASSPPGGRGTEAFF. Here the CDR3 DNA reads TGTGCCAGCTCCCCCCCCGGGGGGCGCGGAACTGAAGCTTTCTTT. The chain joins TRBV5-5 to TRBJ1-1; D might be TRBD1 (6 bases). The length of the CDR3 is 15 residues. V was shortened by 7 bases and J by 5 bases, with 21 bases between the two germline ends. From germline, CDR1 is SGHKS and CDR2 YYEKEE (reference sequence).

The CDR3 DNA reads TGCGCCAGCAGCTCCCGGACTGGAAACACCGGGGAGCTGTTTTTT. As protein: CASSSRTGNTGELFF. This chain connects TRBV5-1 to TRBJ2-2, with D possibly being TRBD2 (5 bases). In germline, CDR1 is SGHRS, CDR2 YFSETQ. V lost 3 bases and J 2 bases, leaving 11 bases between the germline ends. This CDR3 is 15 amino acids long.

The chain has TRBV5-1 and TRBJ1-5; no clear D. Germline CDR1 and CDR2: SGHRS and YFSETQ. Deletions cut 2 bases from V and 5 bases from J, with 8 bases between. The CDR3 is 13 amino acids. This chain's CDR3 is CASSFYIDQPQHF. The CDR3, as DNA: TGCGCCAGCAGCTTTTATATTGATCAGCCCCAGCATTTT.

The gene calls are TRBV19 and TRBJ1-3, with D uncertain. Trimming took 5 bases from V and 1 from J, leaving 12 bases between them. The CDR3 extends over 15 amino acids. The germline V gene encodes CDR1 LNHDA and CDR2 SQIVND (reference sequence). The DNA of the CDR3 is TGTGCCAGTAGTGAGCGGCGCTTATCTGGAAACACCATATATTTT. It is translated as CASSERRLSGNTIYF.

DNA of the CDR3: TGTGCCAGCACCACAGGGGATCAGCCCCAGCATTTT. This sequence encodes CASTTGDQPQHF. The rearrangement links TRBV5-6 to TRBJ1-5, with 7 positions matching TRBD1. The germline CDR1 and CDR2 sequences are SGHDT and YYEEEE. Trimming took 6 bases from V and 5 from J; bases not matched to a gene: 2. The CDR3 has 12 amino acids.

The V gene is TRBV6-1, the J gene TRBJ1-2; 8 bases match TRBD1. The germline V gene has CDR1 MNHNS and CDR2 SASEGT. CDR3 size: 15 residues. The V gene end was trimmed by 7 bases and the J gene end by 6 bases; junction bases not matched to a gene: 13. CDR3 protein: CASNAIHGQGDGYTF. The CDR3 DNA reads TGTGCCAGCAATGCAATCCATGGACAGGGCGATGGCTACACCTTC.

This rearrangement joins TRBV28 to TRBJ2-2; the match to TRBD1 covers 9 bases. This CDR3 comprises 15 residues. Germline V gives CDR1 MDHEN, CDR2 SYDVKM. After removal of 5 bases from V and 5 bases from J, the junction contained 6 bases not matched to a gene. The CDR3: CASSPRGQGTGELFF. The CDR3 nucleotides read TGTGCCAGCAGTCCCCGAGGACAGGGGACCGGGGAGCTGTTTTTT.

The chain links TRBV6-1 to TRBJ2-2, with TRBD2 identical over 11 bases. Germline CDR1 reads MNHNS; CDR2 reads SASEGT. The length of the CDR3 is 15 residues. With 11 bases clipped from V and 6 bases from J, the junction kept 11 bases outside the gene matches. CDR3 nucleotides: TGTGCCGGACGGAACTTAGCGGGGGGGCCCGGGGAGCTGTTTTTT. Amino acids: CAGRNLAGGPGELFF.

V usage is TRBV7-9 and J usage is TRBJ1-5; D gene ambiguous. Germline V gene lookup returns CDR1 SEHNR and CDR2 FQNEAQ (reference sequence). This CDR3 contains 13 residues. V was shortened by 3 bases and J by 6 bases, with 9 bases between the two germline ends. The CDR3 DNA reads as TGTGCCAGCAGCTTTGATGGCCCTCAGCCCCAGCATTTT. Its translation: CASSFDGPQPQHF.

This sequence joins TRBV5-4 and TRBJ2-5; 7 bases are a match to TRBD2. The J call may be in error: the DNA end matches TRBJ2-7 better. Germline CDR1 is SGHNT and CDR2 is YYREEE (reference sequence). CDR3 length equals 15 residues. DNA for the CDR3: TGTGCCAGCAGCTTGGCGGGAGGCGGCCCGTCCGAGCAGTACTTC. It encodes CASSLAGGGPSEQYF.

The genes are TRBV6-5 and TRBJ2-1; 9 bases line up with TRBD2. The V segment lost 7 bases and the J segment 7 bases; nucleotides outside the gene matches: 11. The CDR3 is 15 amino acids. Germline assignment: CDR1 MNHEY and CDR2 SVGAGI. The DNA of the CDR3 is TGTGCCAGCACCCCCGGCGGGGGGGCGAGGAATGAGCAGTTCTTC. Its translation: CASTPGGGARNEQFF.

This clone was counted a few times. This chain connects TRBV27 to TRBJ1-2; 10 nucleotides align to TRBD1. There are 15 residues in the CDR3. Germline CDR1 MNHEY, CDR2 SMNVEV (reference sequence). V gave up 4 bases and J gave up 8 bases; unmatched junction bases: 10. CDR3 DNA sequence: TGTGCCAGCAGTTCTCGACAGGGGGCGACGGGAGGCTACACCTTC. Translated: CASSSRQGATGGYTF.

This chain uses TRBV5-4 with TRBJ2-1; no clear D. The germline V gene has CDR1 SGHNT and CDR2 YYREEE (reference sequence). V lost 0 bases and J lost 2, with 9 bases in between. The CDR3 has 15 amino acids. CDR3 loop: CASSLVGRTYNEQFF. CDR3 bases: TGTGCCAGCAGCTTGGTTGGCAGAACCTACAATGAGCAGTTCTTC.

This clone was detected only a few times. The chain recombines TRBV5-4 with TRBJ1-6; D unresolved. There are 14 residues in the CDR3. V gave up 1 base and J gave up 6 bases, with 8 bases separating them. The germline CDR1 and CDR2 sequences are SGHNT and YYREEE (reference sequence). The CDR3 loop reads CASSLHSSNSPLHF. The CDR3 DNA is TGTGCCAGCAGCTTGCACAGTTCTAATTCACCCCTCCACTTT.

This clone was seen only a few times. This chain links TRBV6-5 with TRBJ1-1; D might be TRBD1 (5 bases). Looked up from germline, CDR1 is MNHEY and CDR2 is SVGAGI. The CDR3 loop spans 16 amino acids. V lost 2 bases and J lost 2, with 15 bases in between. The CDR3 DNA reads TGTGCCAGCAGTTACCAGGGCAGCCACGGAAACACTGAAGCTTTCTTT. Its protein is CASSYQGSHGNTEAFF.

The chain carries TRBV9 and TRBJ2-1, with a possible D match to TRBD1 (6 bases). Germline values: CDR1 SGDLS, CDR2 YYNGEE. The CDR3 has 15 residues. V was trimmed by 2 bases and J by 4 bases, leaving 13 bases between them. This CDR3 is CASSVGQGSYNEQFF. The CDR3 nucleotides read TGTGCCAGCAGCGTTGGGCAGGGGAGTTACAATGAGCAGTTCTTC.

The chain couples TRBV6-6 to TRBJ1-2; D not certain. The ends were cut back, 5 bases at V and 4 bases at J, with 5 bases in the middle. CDR3 length: 11 residues. Germline V gives CDR1 MNHNY, CDR2 SVGAGI (reference sequence). CDR3 in amino acids: CASSPLYGYTF. CDR3 sequence (DNA): TGTGCCAGCAGTCCACTCTATGGCTACACCTTC.

This clone was counted a single time. The gene calls are TRBV9 and TRBJ2-1; weak D call: TRBD1 (5 bases). Trimming cost V 4 bases and J 2 bases, with 13 bases left between them. The CDR3 is 15 residues long. Germline loops: CDR1 SGDLS, CDR2 YYNGEE. The CDR3 is CASSLGGAAYNEQFF. CDR3 DNA sequence: TGTGCCAGCAGCCTGGGTGGGGCGGCCTACAATGAGCAGTTCTTC.

The rearrangement uses TRBV19 and TRBJ1-4; 9 positions match TRBD1. The CDR3 spans 13 residues. Germline trimming cut 7 bases from V and 8 bases from J; bases unmatched to any gene: 5. Germline V gene sequence: CDR1 LNHDA, CDR2 SQIVND (reference sequence). In nucleotides, the CDR3 is TGTGCCAGTATCGGGGACAGGGTCGAAAAACTGTTTTTT. Translating it yields CASIGDRVEKLFF.

The chain couples TRBV30 to TRBJ1-2, with D uncertain. In germline, CDR1 is GTSNPN, CDR2 SVGIG (reference sequence). The CDR3 is made up of 16 amino acids. V dropped 4 bases and J dropped 5 bases, with 23 bases sitting between them. CDR3: CAWNWPYQWADYGYTF. In DNA, the CDR3 is TGTGCCTGGAATTGGCCTTATCAGTGGGCTGATTATGGCTACACCTTC.

The rearrangement joins TRBV6-1 to TRBJ2-5; possible D gene TRBD1, 5 bases. Germline assignment: CDR1 MNHNS and CDR2 SASEGT. The CDR3 covers 13 residues. V was trimmed by 4 bases and J by 6 bases, leaving 12 bases between them. CDR3 in DNA: TGTGCCAGCAGTGGCGGACAACAAAAGACCCAGTACTTC. Protein product: CASSGGQQKTQYF.

This chain uses TRBV2 with TRBJ2-5, with TRBD2 matching 10 bases. CDR3 length equals 15 residues. Germline CDR1 and CDR2: SNHLY and FYNNEI. The V and J ends lost 5 bases and 5 bases, in that order; junction bases with no gene match: 8. CDR3 residues: CASSSQRGGLETQYF. The CDR3 DNA sequence: TGTGCCAGCAGTAGCCAGCGGGGGGGCCTGGAGACCCAGTACTTC.

The chain links TRBV7-2 to TRBJ2-7; 9 bases map to TRBD2. Germline V gene sequence: CDR1 SGHTA, CDR2 FQGNSA. This CDR3 contains 16 residues. Trimming removed 5 bases from V and 7 bases from J; junction bases left unmatched: 15. CDR3 coding DNA: TGTGCCAGCAGCCAGTCCAGAAGCGGGGGGAGTCAGGAGCAGTACTTC. Translated, it gives CASSQSRSGGSQEQYF. Full variable domain (outside the CDR3, taken from reference TRBV7-2 and TRBJ2-7): GAGVSQSPSNKVTEKGKDVELRCDPISGHTALYWYRQSLGQGLEFLIYFQGNSAPDKSGLPSDRFSAERTGGSVSTLTIQRTQQEDSAVYLCASSQSRSGGSQEQYFGPGTRLTVT.

This clone was observed a handful of times. The rearrangement uses TRBV5-4 and TRBJ2-7; the D gene is possibly TRBD2 (6 bases). With 0 bases removed from V and 6 bases from J, the gap between germline ends came to 10 bases. This CDR3 region has 13 residues. Germline values: CDR1 SGHNT, CDR2 YYREEE (reference sequence). CDR3 protein: CASSLVGSGEQYF. CDR3 DNA sequence: TGTGCCAGCAGCTTGGTCGGTAGCGGCGAGCAGTACTTC.